The TCR beta chain described here comes from a study of blood T cell repertoires in COVID-19. As for the study in general: Donors in the United States, Italy and Spain gave samples during acute or convalescent COVID-19. PBMCs, B-cell-depleted T cells, or T cells provided the cDNA or gDNA that made up the material.

The V and J ends lost 3 bases and 1 base, in that order; junction bases with no gene match: 11. Germline V gene lookup returns CDR1 MGHRA and CDR2 YSYEKL. The CDR3 covers 17 residues. Source study methods: Reference gene primer amplification yielded estimated nucleated cell counts. TCRdb keeps only in-frame clones here, not all; method: immunoSEQ multiplex PCR. The V and J calls and the clone size are those of that table, but D and trimming were determined from the DNA. The repertoire holds approximately 99,000 clones, 71% seen once, with less than 2% in the top ten. Material: peripheral blood. This rearrangement joins TRBV4-1 to TRBJ2-5, with 7 positions matching TRBD1. The clonotype comes from a woman aged 35 to 49 with acute or convalescent COVID-19. CDR3 loop: CASSHNPGQNPQETQYF. CDR3 DNA sequence: TGCGCCAGCAGCCACAACCCGGGACAGAACCCCCAAGAGACCCAGTACTTC.